What follows describes a single T cell receptor beta chain. What it binds is unknown. Between the trimmed V and J ends, which lost 3 bases and 0 bases, there was a span of 10 bases. The CDR3 length is 15 residues. In germline, CDR1 is SEHNR, CDR2 FQNEAQ (reference sequence). This entry is derived from a study of response to subunit inactivated influenza vaccine. Via MiXCR, TCRdb re-called the RT-PCR reads, giving one row per CDR3 protein. This table holds about 530,000 distinct CDR3 sequences, 10% to 15% found once. Findings and limits, study-wide: A suggestion made by the authors is that each seasonal influenza vaccination recruits few new T cells.

The receptor comes from a man aged 45 to 65 who received an inactivated influenza vaccine. The genes are TRBV7-9 and TRBJ2-3, with no clear D. Sequences were derived from PBMCs from blood, sampled on the day of vaccination. CDR3 loop: CASSFSWFSTDTQYF. CDR3 bases: TGTGCCAGCAGCTTTTCATGGTTTAGCACAGATACGCAGTATTTT.